One sample yielded the 22 T cell receptor beta chains listed below, sequenced in a study of tissue T cells after allogeneic stem cell transplantation. Measured with immunoSEQ multiplex PCR; TCRdb has only the in-frame clones, and not every one. The table includes 4,900 or so clones, about 42% detected once. Specified time point: mouse harvest day 14 after allogeneic transplant. Each mouse received 10^7 T-cell-depleted marrow cells plus 10^6 splenic CD5+ T cells by tail vein. Sequencing was performed on gut tissue. The source is a female BALB/c mouse given C57BL/6 T cells with graft-versus-host disease after an allogeneic hematopoietic cell transplant.

This clone came up a few times. Gene names refer to mouse genes. The CDR3 end is not reached by the read, which stops 1 residue before it; the germline J gene fills it in. The chain joins TRBV12-2 to TRBJ2-5; a weak D match, TRBD1 (6 bases). CDR3 length: 14 residues. Germline CDR1 SGHLS, CDR2 HYDKME. V was shortened by 4 bases and J by 1 base, with 11 bases between the two germline ends. CDR3 protein: CASSPGVDQDTQYF. CDR3 DNA (partial): TGTGCCAGCTCGCCAGGGGTGGACCAAGACACCCAGTAC.

This clone counts as medium-sized. Germline and genes here are mouse. Read coverage stops 1 residue before the CDR3 terminus; the germline J gene supplies the remainder. This chain links TRBV15 with TRBJ2-1; 9 positions match TRBD2. Germline-derived CDR1 and CDR2 are SGHND and FRSKSL. This CDR3 region has 14 residues. After removal of 1 base from V and 6 bases from J, the junction contained 1 base not matched to a gene. CDR3 DNA (partial): TGTGCCAGCAGTTTAGACTGGGGGGTTGCTGAGCAGTTC. Its protein product is CASSLDWGVAEQF. The whole CDR3 reads CASSLDWGVAEQFF.

As for this clone: The listed genes are named as in mouse. The sequenced fragment ends 1 residue before the CDR3 boundary, so the rest is inferred from the germline J gene. The rearrangement uses TRBV16 and TRBJ1-1; unclear D gene. This CDR3 is built from 15 residues. CDR1 and CDR2 from the germline V gene are SGHSA and FRNQAP. Trimming left V 0 bases short and J 4 bases short, with 12 bases between. CDR3 loop: CASSLDPRGGTEVFF. The CDR3 DNA, read in part, is TGTGCAAGCAGCTTAGATCCCCGGGGAGGCACAGAAGTCTTC.

To note about this clone: Mouse names are used for the genes. The sequence runs out 1 residue before the end of the CDR3; the remainder is reconstructed from the germline J gene. The V gene is TRBV26, the J gene TRBJ2-5; tentative D call: TRBD1 (6 bases). This CDR3 has 15 amino acids. V lost 3 bases to trimming and J lost 5 bases, with 15 bases between them. Per germline, CDR1 KGHPV and CDR2 FQNQEV (reference sequence). The DNA read from the CDR3 is TGTGCCAGCAGTCTTTTCACAGGGAGGGGAGACACCCAGTAC. It encodes CASSLFTGRGDTQY. The complete CDR3 protein is CASSLFTGRGDTQYF. Filled out from reference TRBV26 and TRBJ2-5, the complete variable domain reads NSKVIQTPRYLVKGQGQKAKMRCIPEKGHPVVFWYQQNKNNEFKFLINFQNQEVLQQIDMTEKRFSAECPSNSPCSLEIQSSEAGDSALYLCASSLFTGRGDTQYFGPGTRLLVL.

This clone was counted a few times. Mouse names are used for the genes. Read sequence stops 1 residue before the CDR3 end, and the germline J gene provides the missing end. This sequence joins TRBV3 and TRBJ2-7, with D hard to call. From germline, CDR1 is SNHLY and CDR2 FYNGKV (reference sequence). Trimming cost V 1 base and J 0 bases, with 10 bases left between them. The CDR3 is 15 residues long. CDR3 DNA (partial): TGTGCCAGCAGCTTAGTCTGGCGAAGCTCCTATGAACAGTAC. Protein: CASSLVWRSSYEQY. The whole CDR3 region reads CASSLVWRSSYEQYF.

Comments on this clone: Each gene name is a mouse one. The CDR3 end lies 1 residue beyond the end of the read and is filled in from the germline J gene. The rearrangement joins TRBV12-1 to TRBJ1-4; 12 bases fit TRBD1. Germline V gene sequence: CDR1 SGHSN, CDR2 HYEKVE. The ends lost 4 bases at V and 7 bases at J; junction bases unmatched: 6. The CDR3 is made up of 15 amino acids. CDR3 bases read: TGTGCCAGCTCCCGTGGGGACAGGGGGCCCGAAAGATTATTT. Its translation is CASSRGDRGPERLF. The full CDR3 reads CASSRGDRGPERLFF.

A word on this clone: The gene symbols are mouse symbols. Read sequence stops 1 residue before the CDR3 end, and the germline J gene provides the missing end. V and J are TRBV24 and TRBJ2-3, with 8 bases matching TRBD1. Germline V lookup: CDR1 KGHTA, CDR2 FRNEEI. Trimming took 5 bases from V and 3 from J; bases not matched to a gene: 4. The CDR3 is made up of 14 amino acids. The CDR3: CASSDRGGAETLYF. The part of the CDR3 DNA that was read is TGTGCCAGCAGTGACAGGGGTGGGGCAGAAACGCTGTAT.

On this clone itself: All gene names here are mouse names. The read gets to within 1 residue of the CDR3 end, and the germline J gene fills in the rest. The chain recombines TRBV19 with TRBJ2-4; TRBD2 agrees at 10 bases. Germline values: CDR1 FNHDT, CDR2 SITEND (reference sequence). CDR3 length equals 16 residues. The V segment lost 1 base and the J segment 1 base; nucleotides outside the gene matches: 3. CDR3 bases read: TGTGCCAGCAGTATACACTGGGGGGGGTGTCAAAACACCTTGTAC. The encoded protein is CASSIHWGGCQNTLY. The entire CDR3 is CASSIHWGGCQNTLYF.

Concerning this clone: Each gene name is a mouse one. The read halts 1 residue ahead of the CDR3 end, with the missing end drawn from the germline J gene. This rearrangement joins TRBV26 to TRBJ1-1; D remains ambiguous. Deletions cut 3 bases from V and 7 bases from J, with 3 bases between. Looked up from germline, CDR1 is KGHPV and CDR2 is FQNQEV (reference sequence). This CDR3 is built from 10 residues. CDR3 sequence reads: CASSLKEVFF. CDR3 DNA (partial): TGTGCCAGCAGTCTCAAAGAAGTCTTC.

This clone has a single count. The genes are named according to mouse. The read ends 1 residue before the CDR3 terminus; that terminus is restored from the germline J gene. J is TRBJ1-2 and V is TRBV26, with D unclear. CDR1 is KGHPV, CDR2 FQNQEV, per germline (reference sequence). The CDR3 sequence is 13 residues long. Trimming cost V 2 bases and J 0 bases, with 4 bases left between them. Incomplete CDR3 DNA: TGTGCCAGCAGTCTGCCCTCAAACTCCGACTACACC. This gives the protein CASSLPSNSDYT. In full, the CDR3 reads CASSLPSNSDYTF.

With regard to this clone: Gene names and germline match the mouse. The CDR3 is cut off 1 residue early in the read; its end comes from the germline J gene. The V gene is TRBV26, the J gene TRBJ1-6; 8 bases are shared with TRBD1. TRBJ1-6 is given ORF status, its function remaining uncertain. The CDR3 loop spans 15 amino acids. Germline CDR1 reads KGHPV; CDR2 reads FQNQEV (reference sequence). Trimming cost V 0 bases and J 6 bases; bases outside gene matches: 1. The CDR3 bases that were read are TGTGCCAGCAGTCTGTCACAGGGGGGTAATTCGCCCCTCTAC. Residues: CASSLSQGGNSPLY. The full CDR3 sequence reads CASSLSQGGNSPLYF.

With respect to this clone: Gene labels here are mouse ones. The CDR3 end is not reached by the read, which stops 1 residue before it; the germline J gene fills it in. V gene TRBV13-3 combines with J gene TRBJ2-3; the match to TRBD2 covers 10 bases. Looked up from germline, CDR1 is NNHDY and CDR2 is SYVADS. This CDR3 is 15 amino acids long. Unmatched junction bases numbered 1, after V lost 1 base and J lost 2 bases. CDR3 DNA (partial): TGTGCCAGCAGTGATACTGGGGGGGTTGCAGAAACGCTGTAT. Its protein is CASSDTGGVAETLY. In full, the CDR3 reads CASSDTGGVAETLYF.

On this clone itself: Gene and germline names: mouse. Read coverage stops 1 residue before the CDR3 terminus; the germline J gene supplies the remainder. The chain has TRBV13-2 and TRBJ1-6; D ambiguous. TRBJ1-6 is placed among ORFs of uncertain function. The germline V and J ends were trimmed by 7 bases and 4 bases, with 9 bases remaining between them. Germline V gene lookup returns CDR1 NNHNN and CDR2 SYGAGS (reference sequence). The CDR3 covers 13 residues. Incomplete CDR3 DNA: TGTGCCAGCCGGCAGGCTTATAATTCGCCCCTCTAC. Translating gives CASRQAYNSPLY. The whole CDR3 is CASRQAYNSPLYF.

About this clone: The gene names given are mouse names. The CDR3 end is not reached by the read, which stops 1 residue before it; the germline J gene fills it in. The V call is TRBV23, the J call TRBJ2-4; the table's D call, TRBD2, was not checked against the DNA. Germline V gives CDR1 KGHTA, CDR2 FQNQQP. The CDR3 spans 15 residues. The CDR3 loop is CSSSQSPGSQNTLYF. CDR3 bases read: TGCTCCAGCAGTCAATCTCCTGGTAGTCAAAACACCTTGTAC.

Only one count was recorded for this clone. Mouse germline and gene names are used. The read stops 1 residue short of the end of the CDR3; the missing end is completed from the germline J gene. V gene TRBV26 combines with J gene TRBJ2-3; 7 bases match TRBD1. The trim removed 4 bases at V and 4 bases at J, leaving 2 bases unmatched. From germline, CDR1 is KGHPV and CDR2 FQNQEV (reference sequence). CDR3 length: 13 amino acids. The CDR3 DNA, read in part, is TGTGCCAGCAGTCGGGACAGATCAGAAACGCTGTAT. Protein: CASSRDRSETLY. The CDR3 as a whole reads CASSRDRSETLYF. Combining the CDR3 with reference TRBV26 and TRBJ2-3 gives the whole variable domain NSKVIQTPRYLVKGQGQKAKMRCIPEKGHPVVFWYQQNKNNEFKFLINFQNQEVLQQIDMTEKRFSAECPSNSPCSLEIQSSEAGDSALYLCASSRDRSETLYFGSGTRLTVL.

About this clone itself: The gene names given are mouse names. The read falls 1 residue short of the CDR3 end, and the missing part is taken from the germline J gene. The chain employs TRBV3 and TRBJ2-7, with 12 bases lining up with TRBD2. V shed 4 bases, J shed 5 bases, and the junction held 6 bases outside the gene matches. Germline CDR1 is SNHLY and CDR2 is FYNGKV (reference sequence). The CDR3 has 15 residues. The CDR3 loop reads CASSSDWGGADEQYF. CDR3 bases read: TGTGCCAGCAGCTCCGACTGGGGGGGCGCGGATGAACAGTAC.

To note about this clone: Gene names are mouse gene names. The read gets to within 1 residue of the CDR3 end, and the germline J gene fills in the rest. The V and J genes are TRBV13-1 and TRBJ1-3; TRBD1 is a possible D gene (6 bases). The CDR3 is 15 amino acids. CDR1 NSHNY and CDR2 SYGAGN come from the germline V gene. V dropped 2 bases and J dropped 1 base, with 10 bases sitting between them. The CDR3 here is CASSEGQGSGNTLYF. The part of the CDR3 DNA that was read is TGTGCCAGCAGTGAAGGGCAGGGGTCTGGAAATACGCTCTAT.

This clone was picked up a small number of times. Mouse gene names apply. Read sequence stops 1 residue before the CDR3 end, and the germline J gene provides the missing end. The chain carries TRBV2 and TRBJ2-5; no definite D call. V dropped 1 base and J dropped 2 bases, with 7 bases sitting between them. Germline CDR1 and CDR2: LGHNA and YSYQKL. This CDR3 contains 14 residues. The chain's CDR3 is CASSQGVSQDTQYF. Partial CDR3 DNA: TGTGCCAGCAGCCAAGGGGTGAGCCAAGACACCCAGTAC.

Details on this clone: The genes are named according to mouse. Coverage ceases 1 residue before the CDR3 finishes, and the germline J gene fills in the end. V gene TRBV15 combines with J gene TRBJ2-4; D could derive from TRBD1 or TRBD2 (5 bases each). The V end lost 3 bases, the J end lost 0 bases, and 7 bases lay between the germline ends. This CDR3 comprises 14 residues. CDR1 is SGHND and CDR2 is FRSKSL in the germline V gene. This CDR3 reads CASSFGGSQNTLYF. The part of the CDR3 DNA that was read is TGTGCCAGCAGTTTCGGGGGTAGTCAAAACACCTTGTAC. Drawing the rest from reference TRBV15 and TRBJ2-4, the complete variable domain is DAGVTQTPRHEVAEKGQTIILKCEPVSGHNDLFWYRQTKIQGLELLSYFRSKSLMEDGGAFKDRFKAEMLNSSFSTLKIQPTEPKDSAVYLCASSFGGSQNTLYFGAGTRLSVL.

As regards this clone: Germline and genes here are mouse. Read coverage stops 1 residue before the CDR3 terminus; the germline J gene supplies the remainder. This chain connects TRBV13-1 to TRBJ2-7; D unresolved. V lost 1 base to trimming and J lost 1 base, with 3 bases between them. Germline CDR1 NSHNY, CDR2 SYGAGN. This CDR3 comprises 12 residues. The sequenced CDR3 bases are TGTGCCAGCAGTGATAGTTCCTATGAACAGTAC. As protein: CASSDSSYEQY. The whole CDR3 is CASSDSSYEQYF.

Of note for this clone: Each gene name is a mouse one. The CDR3 end lies 1 residue beyond the end of the read and is filled in from the germline J gene. The chain employs TRBV13-1 and TRBJ2-1; D is unclear. Germline V gives CDR1 NSHNY, CDR2 SYGAGN. V was clipped by 0 bases and J by 6 bases, with 1 base between them. The CDR3 has 11 residues. CDR3 amino acids: CASSDVAEQFF. CDR3 bases read: TGTGCCAGCAGTGATGTTGCTGAGCAGTTC.

This clone appeared a few times. Gene names are mouse gene names. The DNA ends 1 residue before the CDR3 does, and the rest of the CDR3 is filled in from the germline J gene. This sequence joins TRBV3 and TRBJ2-5; 10 nucleotides align to TRBD2. CDR1 is SNHLY and CDR2 is FYNGKV in the germline V gene (reference sequence). V lost 5 bases and J lost 3; bases outside the gene matches: 2. The CDR3 covers 14 residues. The CDR3 bases that were read are TGTGCCAGCAGCCGACTGGGGGGTCAAGACACCCAGTAC. Its translation: CASSRLGGQDTQY. The CDR3 as a whole reads CASSRLGGQDTQYF.